Shown below are 5 T cell receptor beta chains from a single sample sequenced in a study of OX40 agonist ivuxolimab in advanced cancers. The protocol was immunoSEQ multiplex PCR, while the TCRdb copy is restricted to in-frame clones and leaves out a portion. The sample shows about 75,000 clones, around 86% of them seen only once. The source material was CD4+ or CD8+ T cells sorted from blood, sampled in a trial of the OX40 agonist ivuxolimab. The receptor set was obtained from an adult with an advanced solid tumor such as melanoma, head and neck, liver or kidney cancer.

The V call is TRBV19, the J call TRBJ2-2; possibly TRBD2 for D (5 bases). Germline assignment: CDR1 LNHDA and CDR2 SQIVND (reference sequence). Deletions cut 4 bases from V and 4 bases from J, with 16 bases between. The CDR3 loop spans 16 amino acids. The CDR3 sequence: CASSKRRGASTGELFF. CDR3 coding DNA: TGTGCCAGTAGTAAACGACGGGGAGCTAGCACCGGGGAGCTGTTTTTT.

The chain combines TRBV11-3 with TRBJ2-5, with TRBD1 identical over 8 bases. CDR1 and CDR2 from the germline V gene are SGHNT and YENEEA. The CDR3 length is 14 residues. The ends lost 5 bases at V and 2 bases at J; junction bases unmatched: 4. CDR3: CASSADRGQETQYF. CDR3 coding DNA: TGTGCCAGCAGCGCAGACAGGGGACAAGAGACCCAGTACTTC.

The rearrangement links TRBV28 to TRBJ2-1; 9 positions agree with TRBD2. V gave up 8 bases and J gave up 6 bases; unmatched junction bases: 11. Germline V lookup: CDR1 MDHEN, CDR2 SYDVKM. The CDR3 totals 15 residues. The CDR3 DNA reads TGTGCCAGCGCCAAAGGGACGCGGGAGGGCAATGAGCAGTTCTTC. Translated: CASAKGTREGNEQFF.

V usage is TRBV4-3 and J usage is TRBJ1-1; D unclear. The CDR3 has 14 amino acids. The V end lost 2 bases, the J end lost 1 base, and 8 bases lay between the germline ends. Germline V CDR1 and CDR2: LGHNA, YSLEER. The CDR3 sequence is CASSQSRGNTEAFF. The CDR3 DNA is TGCGCCAGCAGCCAATCTCGCGGGAACACTGAAGCTTTCTTT.

This chain uses TRBV2 with TRBJ1-5; 7 bases are shared with TRBD1. The CDR3 is 15 residues long. The ends lost 6 bases at V and 2 bases at J; junction bases unmatched: 7. Germline V lookup: CDR1 SNHLY, CDR2 FYNNEI. CDR3 loop: CASRGGTVGNQPQHF. The CDR3, as DNA: TGTGCCAGCAGGGGGGGGACAGTTGGCAATCAGCCCCAGCATTTT.